This T cell receptor (beta chain) was recovered during a study of technical replicates of blood from a few donors. Note on this clone: An end of the junction does not agree with germline; a read error may underlie this.

TCRdb's table, derived via immunoSEQ multiplex PCR, lists solely in-frame clones and lacks some. The sample lists about 70,000 clones; just under 97% were seen once. Germline V CDR1 and CDR2: SSHAT, FNYEAQ (reference sequence). CDR3 length equals 14 residues. The receptor was derived from a human donor in good health. The sequencing input was T cells isolated from PBMCs. This chain uses TRBV7-7 with TRBJ2-3; 10 bases map to TRBD2. For the CDR3, the DNA is TGTGCTAGCAGTCTAGCGGGAGGCACAGATACGCAGTATTTT. It codes for CASSLAGGTDTQYF.